The source of this TCR beta chain is a study of regulatory T cells in long-lasting Graves disease. Investigators prepared the TCR beta libraries by applying iRepertoire HTBI primers and Arm-PCR of CDR3 regions. TCRdb independently ran MiXCR on the multiplex PCR reads; one entry per CDR3 protein. In the table there are approximately 400,000 distinct CDR3 sequences, under 15% of which are singletons. This clonotype was counted many times. Time point: newly diagnosed GD, antithyroid drugs for less than 3 months. RNA from PBMCs was the source of the TCR library. These same data were also listed under a study on T cells in Graves' hyperthyroidism and ophthalmopathy.

The sequence was obtained from a woman aged 25 to 39 with Graves disease. Sequencing was performed on peripheral blood mononuclear cells (PBMCs), taken at new diagnosis, from a patient treated with antithyroid drugs.

CDR3 sequence (DNA): TGTGCCAGCAGCTCGTCGAGGGGCTACACCTTC. Protein product: CASSSSRGYTF. The gene calls are TRBV13 and TRBJ1-2, with D unresolved. In germline, CDR1 is PRHDT, CDR2 FYEKMQ (reference sequence). V was trimmed by 4 bases and J by 8 bases, leaving 8 bases between them. The CDR3 spans 11 residues.